A selection of T cell receptor beta chains follows, all from one sample in a study of tumor-infiltrating lymphocytes in oesophageal squamous cell carcinoma. TCRdb re-called the PCR reads with MiXCR, one entry per CDR3 protein. Of around 22,000 distinct CDR3 sequences in the sample, roughly a third are singletons; the top ten hold 15% to 20%. The sequenced sample consisted of esophageal tumor tissue. Receptors originate from a female donor with esophageal squamous cell carcinoma. The conserved cysteine and the conserved F or W are not part of the CDR3 here. Rows give clone size only sometimes, using once, few, many, or a class for an expanded clone.

j_call	clone_size	v_call	cdr3_aa
TRBJ2-7	few	TRBV7-9	ASSARDSTYEQY
TRBJ1-1	many	TRBV7-9	ASSLVLGDTEAF
TRBJ2-7	many	TRBV11-2	ASSLRQAGEREQY
TRBJ1-2	many	TRBV11-2	ASSLDPGFGYGYT
TRBJ1-3	many	TRBV10-1	ADQGDSGNTIY
TRBJ2-5	NA	TRBV7-2	ASSRYGRSYNEQY
TRBJ1-4	few	TRBV7-8	ASSLLTGGKLF
TRBJ2-2	NA	TRBV7-6	ASSLTGSTGELF
TRBJ1-1	many	TRBV28	ASSPPPGGYTEAF
TRBJ1-4	many	TRBV18	ASRTGNEKLF
TRBJ2-5	NA	TRBV10-3	AISEAAQETQY
TRBJ1-1	medium-sized	TRBV12-3/TRBV12-4	ASSPQGANTEAF
TRBJ2-1	many	TRBV27	ASSLLAGANNEQF
TRBJ2-7	many	TRBV10-3	ATLGPGSSYEQY
NA	NA	TRBV6-5	AMGQGAYEQY
NA	NA	TRBV7-8	ASSLGVVTGVGEQF
TRBJ1-2	medium-sized	TRBV7-3	ASSLSGGYGYT
TRBJ1-4	once	TRBV6-1	ASSEGQGMREKLF
TRBJ2-1	many	TRBV28	ASREASGVNEQF
TRBJ2-3	NA	TRBV10-1	ASSESRDTQY
TRBJ2-3	NA	TRBV7-9	ASSLMGTSGGPDTQY
TRBJ2-1	many	TRBV4-2	ASGTGAYNEQF
NA	NA	TRBV6-6	ASSRLVILGPQETQY
TRBJ2-7	NA	TRBV4-3	ASSQDLGVHSYEQY
TRBJ1-2	NA	TRBV6-8	ASSYSMVLDPGDGYT
TRBJ2-5	many	TRBV7-3	ASSVNKETQY
TRBJ2-4	once	TRBV7-2	ASSLGRDRKQY
TRBJ1-1	many	TRBV12-3/TRBV12-4	ASSSQGGGSTEAF
TRBJ2-7	many	TRBV6-6	ASSYSQGLSNEQY
TRBJ1-3	many	TRBV6-6	ASSYSGSYHSGNTIY
TRBJ2-3	NA	TRBV20-1	SARDAGLGTDTQY
TRBJ2-3	NA	TRBV7-2	ASSPGRGQGRDTQY
TRBJ2-7	once	TRBV7-8	ASSFGLAYEQY
NA	NA	TRBV7-6	ASSKGSYEQY
TRBJ2-1	many	TRBV28	ASSRLVGRATLLADNEQF
NA	NA	TRBV7-8	ASSEGLAGVNEQF
TRBJ1-1	NA	TRBV4-2	ASSPLPLRVGNTEAF
TRBJ2-1	NA	TRBV10-3	AIRERRDPDNEQF
NA	few	TRBV6-5	ASSYTRLAQRPETQY
TRBJ2-1	NA	TRBV7-3	ASSSSGGSYNEQL
TRBJ2-2	NA	TRBV7-2	ASSFSRGNTGELF
TRBJ2-3	NA	TRBV7-2	ASSSPGTSSGVLDTQY
TRBJ2-7	many	TRBV27	ASSPGQTYEQY
TRBJ2-2	NA	TRBV7-2	ASSITDRENTGELF
TRBJ1-1	NA	TRBV5-3	ASSLVTATIDTHY
TRBJ1-2	NA	TRBV3-1	ASSRKLPGGNYGYT
TRBJ2-1	NA	TRBV29-1	SAIGAATYNEQF
NA	NA	TRBV7-6	ASSPQTEAEQY
TRBJ1-4	many	TRBV27	ASRLLTGDRTNEKLF
TRBJ2-3	NA	TRBV7-2	ASSLAQGRYEKY
TRBJ1-2	many	TRBV6-1	ASSERGEWVYGYT
TRBJ1-3	many	TRBV6-1	ASIFGNTIY
TRBJ2-1	NA	TRBV6-1	ASTLPRENEQF
TRBJ1-6	many	TRBV6-6	ASSYSLGSPLH
TRBJ2-7	NA	TRBV7-2	ASSSRLPGTGTYNEQY